This is a list of T cell receptor beta chains from one sample in a study of T cells after yellow fever vaccination. MiXCR, applied by TCRdb to the 5' RACE reads, yields one record per CDR3 protein. The sample has 450,000 to 600,000 distinct CDR3 sequences; less than 20% are singletons. Sequenced material: PBMCs, taken 5 days after the first yellow fever vaccination. Receptor source: a young man who received the YFV17D yellow fever vaccine. Both conserved end residues are part of each CDR3. The D gene is left open where the match is weak. Clone size is given for some rows only: seen once, a few or many times, or a class if the clone is expanded.

- TRBJ2-3 TRBD2 TRBV4-3 TGCGCCAGCAGCCAGGACGGGGACTATGCAGATACGCAGTATTTT CASSQDGDYADTQYF
- TRBJ2-1 - TRBV20-1 TGCAGTGCTAGAAAAGGTCTTTACAATGAGCAGTTCTTC CSARKGLYNEQFF
- TRBJ1-1 - TRBV6-6 TGTGCCAGCAGTTACATGGGGACTGAAGCTTTCTTT CASSYMGTEAFF
- TRBJ2-2 - TRBV7-9 TGTGCCAGCAGCACGACAGTGAACACCGGGGAGCTGTTTTTT CASSTTVNTGELFF
few TRBJ1-3 - TRBV4-1 TGCGCCAGCAGCCTATACACGAGCTCTGGAAACACCATATATTTT CASSLYTSSGNTIYF
- TRBJ2-2 - TRBV7-9 TGTGCCAGCAGCTTAGAGGGGTTCGCGAACACCGGGGAGCTGTTTTTT CASSLEGFANTGELFF
- TRBJ2-7 - TRBV6-1 TGTGCCAGCAAAAAGGGTTTAAGCTCCTACGAGCAGTACTTC CASKKGLSSYEQYF
- TRBJ1-5 - TRBV7-2 TGTGCCAGCAGCTTTTATGGCAATCAGCCCCAGCATTTT CASSFYGNQPQHF
- TRBJ2-1 - TRBV7-2 TGTGCCAGCAGCTCACGGGACGCCCGGGGTCGGTTCTTC CASSSRDARGRFF
- TRBJ1-1 - TRBV5-6 TGTGCCAGCAGCTCCCCCCAAATGACAGCCACAAGGAACACTGAAGCTTTCTTT CASSSPQMTATRNTEAFF
- TRBJ2-2 TRBD1 TRBV6-1 TGTGCCAGCAGCCACAGGGGGCAGGCCGGGGAGCTGTTTTTT CASSHRGQAGELFF
few TRBJ2-5 - TRBV10-3 TGTGCCATCAGTGAGTCCGGTGCAGGAAGTCAAGAGACCCAGTACTTC CAISESGAGSQETQYF
- TRBJ2-5 - TRBV20-1 TGCAGCGGTGTTTCCCCGGGGGAGACCCAGTACTTC CSGVSPGETQYF
- TRBJ1-2 - TRBV20-1 TGCAGTGCCACGAACGGAGATATGGATACACGACACTATGGCTACACCTTC CSATNGDMDTRHYGYTF
- TRBJ1-4 - TRBV5-4 TGTGCCAGCAGCTATCCCGACGGAACAACTAATGAAAAACTGTTTTTT CASSYPDGTTNEKLFF
- TRBJ1-2 TRBD1 TRBV15 TGTGCCACCAGCGGAACCGGGACAGGGGGAGGCTACACCTTC CATSGTGTGGGYTF
- TRBJ1-5 - TRBV6-5 TGTGCCAGCAGTTTCGGACAGAGCTATCAGCCCCAGCATTTT CASSFGQSYQPQHF
few TRBJ2-7 - TRBV12-3/TRBV12-4 TGTGCCAGCAGTTTAGGCGGGGCGGCTTGGCAGTACTTC CASSLGGAAWQYF
- TRBJ1-5 - TRBV2 TGTGCCAGCAGGGGGAACAGGGATAATCAGCCCCAGCATTTT CASRGNRDNQPQHF
few TRBJ2-5 - TRBV20-1 TGCAGTGCTAGAGGTCTAGCGTTGAAAGAGACCCAGTACTTC CSARGLALKETQYF
few TRBJ2-1 TRBD2 TRBV6-2/TRBV6-3 TGTGCCAGCACACCACTAGCGGGCTCCTACAATGAGCAGTTCTTC CASTPLAGSYNEQFF
- TRBJ2-1 - TRBV4-1 TGCGCCAGCAGCCAAGTACTCAATGAGCAGTTCTTC CASSQVLNEQFF
- TRBJ2-7 - TRBV7-2 TGTGCCAGCAGCTTATTCGGGGGTTCCGAGCAGTACTTC CASSLFGGSEQYF
few TRBJ1-1 TRBD1 TRBV20-1 TGCAGTGCTAGAGATCACAGGGGAGTGGGGACCGAAGCTTTCTTT CSARDHRGVGTEAFF
- TRBJ2-4 TRBD1 TRBV7-3 TGTGCCAGCAGCTTAACGACAGGGGGCGGCATTCAGTACTTC CASSLTTGGGIQYF
- TRBJ2-6 TRBD1 TRBV11-2 TGTGCCAGCAGCTTCACAGGGGTCGGGGCCAACGTCCTGACTTTC CASSFTGVGANVLTF
few TRBJ2-2 TRBD1 TRBV4-1 TGCGCCAGCAGCCAAACAGGGGCCGGGGAGCTGTTTTTT CASSQTGAGELFF
many TRBJ1-6 - TRBV9 TGTGCCAGCAGCGCAGGCGGGAGCTCCTATAATTCACCCCTCCACTTT CASSAGGSSYNSPLHF
few TRBJ2-1 - TRBV11-2 TGTGCCAGCAGCTTAAAGATCTATACCTCCTACAATGAGCAGTTCTTC CASSLKIYTSYNEQFF
- TRBJ2-3 TRBD2 TRBV27 TGTGCCAGCAGTTCCTTGTGGAGCGGGGAATTAGATACGCAGTATTTT CASSSLWSGELDTQYF
- TRBJ2-1 TRBD2 TRBV18 TGTGCCAGCTCACCTCTCTCTCTAGCGGGGAGTAGTAGTGAGCAGTTCTTC CASSPLSLAGSSSEQFF
- TRBJ1-4 - TRBV25-1 TGTGCCAGCAGTGAAGCCGGCAGGGAGAATGAAAAACTGTTTTTT CASSEAGRENEKLFF
- TRBJ1-2 TRBD1 TRBV7-2 TGTGCCAGCAGCGCTAGACAGGGAAGCGACTATGGCTACACCTTC CASSARQGSDYGYTF
- TRBJ2-1 TRBD2 TRBV11-2 TGTGCCAGCAGCTTAGTAGCGGGGGTGTACAATGAGCAGTTCTTC CASSLVAGVYNEQFF
few TRBJ1-2 - TRBV12-5 TGTGCTAGTGGTTTGGTAATAACAGCGGGGGACTATGGCTACACCTTC CASGLVITAGDYGYTF
- TRBJ1-2 - TRBV7-2 TGTGCCAGCAGCCGGGACACCTATGGCTACACCTTC CASSRDTYGYTF
few TRBJ2-7 - TRBV10-3 TGTGCCATCAGTGATATAGATATTCCCTACGAGCAGTACTTC CAISDIDIPYEQYF
once TRBJ2-5 - TRBV10-3 TGTGCCAGCAGACACGACGGCGAAGAGACCCAGTACTTC CASRHDGEETQYF
- TRBJ1-5 - TRBV7-9 TGTGCCAGCAGCTCCGACAGGTACAGTCAGCCCCAGCATTTT CASSSDRYSQPQHF
- TRBJ1-2 TRBD1 TRBV11-2 TGTGCCAGCAGCCCGGGACAGGTCGACTATGGCTACACCTTC CASSPGQVDYGYTF
- TRBJ2-5 TRBD1 TRBV12-3/TRBV12-4 TGTGCCAGCAGTGGGACAGCACGGAAGACCCAGTACTTC CASSGTARKTQYF
few TRBJ2-3 TRBD2 TRBV10-2 TGCGCCAGCACACGGACGGCGGGGGGGAGCACAGATACGCAGTATTTT CASTRTAGGSTDTQYF
few TRBJ1-1 - TRBV7-2 TGTGCCAGCAGCTCGAGTCGGGGCGACCGGTATACTTTCTTT CASSSSRGDRYTFF
- TRBJ2-3 TRBD1 TRBV7-9 TGTGCCAGCAGCCCACAGGGGTGGGGCACAGATACGCAGTATTTT CASSPQGWGTDTQYF
few TRBJ2-7 - TRBV3-1 TGTGCCAGCAGCCAAGCGATGGGCGAGCAGTACTTC CASSQAMGEQYF
few TRBJ2-7 - TRBV7-9 TGTGCCAGCAGCACCAGCGGGCGCGGTCACGAGCAGTACTTC CASSTSGRGHEQYF
- TRBJ2-3 TRBD2 TRBV5-1 TGCGCCAGCAGCTTTAGAGCTAACCCCTTGGCGGGGGGGAGGGGTGCGCAGTATTTT CASSFRANPLAGGRGAQYF
- TRBJ2-1 - TRBV19 TGTGCCAGTAGTGTCTCTAGCGTCTCCTACAATGAGCAGTTCTTC CASSVSSVSYNEQFF
few TRBJ2-3 - TRBV7-2 TGTGCCAGCAGCCCGTTACATACGCAGTATTTT CASSPLHTQYF
- TRBJ2-5 TRBD2 TRBV12-3/TRBV12-4 TGTGCCAGCAGCCCCCGGACTAGCGGAAAAGAGACCCAGTACTTC CASSPRTSGKETQYF
- TRBJ2-7 - TRBV4-1 TGCGCCAGCAGCCCGGACCTGTACTCCTACGAGCAGTACTTC CASSPDLYSYEQYF